This T cell receptor (beta chain) was found in a study of shared clonotypes between healthy human individuals. Study overall: Donor ages ranged 18 to 49 years: a couple of women, a few men.

Looked up from germline, CDR1 is SGHTA and CDR2 is FQGNSA. Unmatched junction bases numbered 16, after V lost 5 bases and J lost 5 bases. This CDR3 has 18 amino acids. Data came from immunoSEQ multiplex PCR; TCRdb stores just in-frame clones and leaves some out. The data contain 2 million to 2.5 million clones, approximately 93% of them seen just once; the ten biggest clones take up under 0.45%. Sequencing was performed on naive CD4+ T cells from PBMCs. Subset meaning: CD45RA+ positively selected. This sequence joins TRBV7-2 and TRBJ2-2; TRBD2 agrees at 8 bases. The receptor comes from a young man in good health. Some clones in this sample may be carry-over from other donors' samples. The CDR3 DNA sequence: TGTGCCAGCAGCCCATCCGCCGCGGGCGGGAGGCGAACCGGGGAGCTGTTTTTT. Translating gives CASSPSAAGGRRTGELFF. Variable domain in full (rest from reference TRBV7-2 and TRBJ2-2): GAGVSQSPSNKVTEKGKDVELRCDPISGHTALYWYRQSLGQGLEFLIYFQGNSAPDKSGLPSDRFSAERTGGSVSTLTIQRTQQEDSAVYLCASSPSAAGGRRTGELFFGEGSRLTVL.